This paragraph covers one T cell receptor beta chain sequence. Its antigen is not known. The data were taken from a study of T cell responses to AZD1222 COVID-19 vaccine. Study background: Whether given at about 4 or about 12 weeks, second doses were pooled.

The V gene's germline CDR1 is SGHNT and CDR2 YENEEA. Trimming took 1 base from V and 7 from J; bases not matched to a gene: 7. The CDR3 has 15 amino acids. Study findings and constraints: Unmutated variant regions reportedly attract nearly half of all spike-specific TCRs. Along spike, vaccine-associated CD4 TCRs were found throughout, with dominance at 160-218 and 743-854. Most donors were white British, females outnumbered males, and clonal diversity was possibly underestimated.

The protocol was immunoSEQ multiplex PCR, while the TCRdb copy is restricted to in-frame clones and leaves out a portion. Of 52,000 or so clones in the sample, roughly 80% were seen once. The genes are TRBV11-3 and TRBJ2-1, with 7 bases matching TRBD2. The material sequenced was peripheral blood, taken on day 0 of AZD1222 vaccination. This receptor was identified in an adult in good health. The CDR3 protein is CASSLGGSRSNEQFF. In DNA, the CDR3 is TGTGCCAGCAGCTTAGGCGGGAGTCGATCAAATGAGCAGTTCTTC.